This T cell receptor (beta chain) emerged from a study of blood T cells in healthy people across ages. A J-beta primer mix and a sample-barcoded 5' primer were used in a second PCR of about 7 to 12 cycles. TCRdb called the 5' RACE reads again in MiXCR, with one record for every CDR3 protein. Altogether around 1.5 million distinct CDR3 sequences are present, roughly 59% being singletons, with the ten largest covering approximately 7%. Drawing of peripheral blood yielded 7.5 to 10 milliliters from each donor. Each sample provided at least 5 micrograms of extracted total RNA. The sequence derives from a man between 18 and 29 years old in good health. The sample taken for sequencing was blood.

CDR3 region: CASLLQGQAFF. The CDR3 DNA is TGTGCCAGCCTCCTACAGGGTCAAGCTTTCTTT. The gene calls are TRBV11-2 and TRBJ1-1; maybe TRBD1 (6 bases). V was shortened by 8 bases and J by 9 bases, with 13 bases between the two germline ends. From germline, CDR1 is SGHAT and CDR2 FQNNGV. The CDR3 sequence is 11 residues long.